This T cell receptor beta chain came from a study of cytomegalovirus exposure and HLA in healthy donors. Primers for the PCR totalled 60 Vbeta and 13 Jbeta. Using immunoSEQ multiplex PCR, the repertoire was profiled, and TCRdb retains in-frame clones only, with some absent. The sample has around 190,000 clones; 78% are singletons. The sequenced sample consisted of PBMCs. This clonotype originated in a woman aged 25-40 years in good health and CMV-seropositive.

The CDR3 reads CASSSRGRSTEAFF. The CDR3 DNA sequence: TGTGCCAGCAGCTCCAGGGGGCGTAGCACTGAAGCTTTCTTT. The V and J genes are TRBV11-3 and TRBJ1-1, with 8 bases that match TRBD1. Germline lookup yields CDR1 SGHNT and CDR2 YENEEA. CDR3 length: 14 residues. The V segment lost 4 bases and the J segment 4 bases; nucleotides outside the gene matches: 5.